Below, 9 T cell receptor beta chains from the same sample are listed, as sequenced in a study of TIL therapy for anti-PD-1-resistant metastatic lung cancer. Regarding time point: pre-treatment sample, taken before nivolumab and TIL therapy. Pleural nodules or supraclavicular lymph nodes made up most of the excised metastases sampled. This was the immunoSEQ v3 assay. Data came from immunoSEQ multiplex PCR; TCRdb stores just in-frame clones and leaves some out. The repertoire consists of approximately 24,000 clones, with about two thirds occurring once and the leading ten covering 7.4%. This specimen consisted of tumor tissue, obtained at baseline. The origin of the receptors is a person aged 25 to 85 with non-small cell lung cancer.

The chain has TRBV7-9 and TRBJ2-4; weak D call: TRBD1 (6 bases). Trimming took 1 base from V and 8 from J, leaving 12 bases between them. The CDR3 has 14 amino acids. CDR1 is SEHNR and CDR2 is FQNEAQ in the germline V gene (reference sequence). The CDR3 nucleotides read TGTGCCAGCAGCTTAGGCAGGGGTTTGGACATTCAGTACTTC. It specifies CASSLGRGLDIQYF.

V gene TRBV5-1 combines with J gene TRBJ2-5, with 14 positions matching TRBD2. The trim removed 2 bases at V and 5 bases at J, leaving 8 bases unmatched. Germline-derived CDR1 and CDR2 are SGHRS and YFSETQ. CDR3 length equals 17 residues. This CDR3 is CASSLGTSGGLVETQYF. The CDR3 bases are TGCGCCAGCAGCTTAGGGACTAGCGGGGGTCTCGTGGAGACCCAGTACTTC.

The rearrangement joins TRBV19 to TRBJ2-3, with D perhaps matching TRBD2 (5 bases). The CDR3 consists of 15 residues. CDR1 is LNHDA, CDR2 SQIVND, per germline (reference sequence). The V gene lost 6 bases and the J gene lost 2 bases, with 15 bases spanning the gap. The CDR3 here is CASSIARVFTDTQYF. Written as DNA, the CDR3 is TGTGCCAGTAGCATTGCGAGGGTTTTCACAGATACGCAGTATTTT.

The rearrangement uses TRBV4-1 and TRBJ2-1; D call uncertain. From germline, CDR1 is MGHRA and CDR2 YSYEKL. The CDR3 runs to 14 residues. The V gene lost 5 bases and the J gene lost 0 bases, with 8 bases spanning the gap. Written as DNA, the CDR3 is TGCGCCAGCAGCGGCGGAAGCTCCTACAATGAGCAGTTCTTC. Residues: CASSGGSSYNEQFF.

The sample holds one count of this clone. The rearrangement uses TRBV2 and TRBJ2-5, with TRBD1 as a possible D gene (5 bases). Germline V lookup: CDR1 SNHLY, CDR2 FYNNEI. V lost 1 base and J lost 1, with 13 bases in between. The CDR3 totals 16 residues. DNA of the CDR3: TGTGCCAGCAGTGAAGGCACAGGTGCGGTCCAAGAGACCCAGTACTTC. This codes for CASSEGTGAVQETQYF.

The chain carries TRBV2 and TRBJ2-3; D is ambiguous. Trimming removed 3 bases from V and 4 bases from J, with 14 bases in between. From germline, CDR1 is SNHLY and CDR2 FYNNEI. The CDR3 spans 15 residues. The CDR3 DNA is TGTGCCAGCAGTGACGGCCTAGTTCATCCAGATACGCAGTATTTT. This codes for CASSDGLVHPDTQYF.

This rearrangement joins TRBV6-5 to TRBJ1-2; maybe TRBD1 (6 bases). Trimming stripped 6 bases from V and 5 bases from J, with 19 bases between. The CDR3 sequence is 15 residues long. Germline V gives CDR1 MNHEY, CDR2 SVGAGI. CDR3 sequence: CASSSYVGGHYGYTF. DNA of the CDR3: TGTGCCAGCAGCTCTTACGTGGGGGGGCATTATGGCTACACCTTC.

This clone was picked up one time. V and J are TRBV25-1 and TRBJ2-7, with TRBD1 as a possible D gene (5 bases). The CDR3 is 14 residues long. Germline V gives CDR1 MGHDK, CDR2 SYGVNS. V dropped 1 base and J dropped 0 bases, with 7 bases sitting between them. The CDR3 nucleotides are TGTGCCAGCAGTGAATCGACAGCCTCCTACGAGCAGTACTTC. It encodes CASSESTASYEQYF.

The chain has TRBV4-1 and TRBJ2-1, with 7 bases aligning to TRBD2. Germline V lookup: CDR1 MGHRA, CDR2 YSYEKL. Trimming took 6 bases from V and 7 from J; bases not matched to a gene: 12. The CDR3 runs 15 residues. Here the CDR3 reads CASSLVYGTNNEQFF. Written as DNA, the CDR3 is TGCGCCAGCAGTCTCGTCTACGGGACTAATAATGAGCAGTTCTTC.